The 27 T cell receptor beta chains presented below share a single source sample, sequenced in a study of shared clonotypes between healthy human individuals. TCRdb's copy holds only in-frame clones and misses some; the assay was immunoSEQ multiplex PCR. The sample lists about 2,100,000 clones; around 93% were seen once. Naive CD8 cells comprised CD45RO-negative, CCR7-positively selected cells, excluding terminally differentiated effector memory CD45RA+ cells. Specimen: naive CD8+ T cells from PBMCs. Receptor source: a man aged 18 to 30 in good health. Some clones in this sample may be carry-over from other donors' samples.

The V call is TRBV7-8, the J call TRBJ2-1; 9 bases are shared with TRBD1. Germline CDR1 is SGHVS and CDR2 is FQNEAQ. The length of the CDR3 is 14 residues. J lost 8 bases, V lost 5 bases, and 7 bases had no gene match. CDR3 protein: CASSRWDRDHEQFF. In DNA, the CDR3 is TGTGCCAGCAGCAGGTGGGACAGGGATCATGAGCAGTTCTTC.

The chain recombines TRBV7-9 with TRBJ1-2; the match to TRBD1 covers 8 bases. Unmatched junction bases numbered 7, after V lost 5 bases and J lost 5 bases. In germline, CDR1 is SEHNR, CDR2 FQNEAQ (reference sequence). There are 14 residues in the CDR3. CDR3 DNA sequence: TGTGCCAGCAGCCGCCTGGACAGGGCTTATGGCTACACCTTC. Its protein product is CASSRLDRAYGYTF.

V gene TRBV7-3 combines with J gene TRBJ1-2; weak D call: TRBD1 (6 bases). The CDR3 is 11 amino acids. V lost 6 bases and J 8 bases, leaving 10 bases between the germline ends. From germline, CDR1 is SGHTA and CDR2 FQGTGA. Written as DNA, the CDR3 is TGTGCCAGCAGGTCAGGGGAAGGCTACACCTTC. Protein: CASRSGEGYTF.

The chain joins TRBV27 to TRBJ2-7; 12 bases agree with TRBD1. Germline-derived CDR1 and CDR2 are MNHEY and SMNVEV (reference sequence). The CDR3 is made up of 14 amino acids. With 4 bases clipped from V and 5 bases from J, the junction kept 3 bases outside the gene matches. CDR3 nucleotide sequence: TGTGCCAGCAGTTCGGGACAGGGGGCCAACGAGCAGTACTTC. Translation gives CASSSGQGANEQYF.

The CDR3 DNA follows: TGCGCCAGCAGCCAAGTCCAGGGGGCTCACCCCTCCAATGAGCAGTTCTTC. Protein sequence: CASSQVQGAHPSNEQFF. The V and J genes are TRBV4-1 and TRBJ2-1; 8 bases line up with TRBD1. The CDR3 runs 17 residues. The trim removed 1 base at V and 6 bases at J, leaving 11 bases unmatched. The germline V gene encodes CDR1 MGHRA and CDR2 YSYEKL.

This clone was seen only once. The chain recombines TRBV4-2 with TRBJ2-7; D call uncertain. V lost 3 bases and J 4 bases, leaving 10 bases between the germline ends. Germline CDR1 and CDR2: LGHNA and YNFKEQ. The CDR3 spans 13 residues. The CDR3 DNA follows: TGTGCCAGCAGCCAGGAAACAGAATACGAGCAGTACTTC. Amino acids: CASSQETEYEQYF.

The V call is TRBV7-7, the J call TRBJ2-7, with D unresolved. Trimming shortened V by 2 bases and J by 0 bases, and 8 bases separated the two germline ends. Germline V gene data show CDR1 as SSHAT and CDR2 as FNYEAQ (reference sequence). The CDR3 consists of 14 residues. CDR3 sequence: CASSLNGDSYEQYF. The CDR3 bases are TGTGCCAGCAGCTTAAATGGGGACTCCTACGAGCAGTACTTC.

V gene TRBV9 combines with J gene TRBJ2-7; D is unclear. Trimming took 0 bases from V and 1 from J, leaving 11 bases between them. The CDR3 runs 15 residues. Germline assignment: CDR1 SGDLS and CDR2 YYNGEE. DNA of the CDR3: TGTGCCAGCAGCGTAGGCTATGATAGTTCCTACGAGCAGTACTTC. This codes for CASSVGYDSSYEQYF.

The chain employs TRBV4-1 and TRBJ2-1; the match to TRBD2 covers 12 bases. There are 18 residues in the CDR3. With 0 bases clipped from V and 6 bases from J, the junction kept 9 bases outside the gene matches. The germline gives CDR1 MGHRA, CDR2 YSYEKL. The CDR3 DNA sequence: TGCGCCAGCAGCCAAGATCTTCGGACTAGCGGGACCGTCAATGAGCAGTTCTTC. Translation: CASSQDLRTSGTVNEQFF.

This chain uses TRBV30 with TRBJ2-5, with 7 positions matching TRBD2. The J call may be in error: the DNA end matches TRBJ2-7 better. The CDR3 loop spans 15 amino acids. The germline gives CDR1 GTSNPN, CDR2 SVGIG (reference sequence). This CDR3 reads CAWSVGLRDRYEQYF. The CDR3 DNA reads as TGTGCCTGGAGTGTGGGACTAAGGGATCGCTACGAGCAGTACTTC.

This chain connects TRBV4-1 to TRBJ2-7; 7 bases align to TRBD2. The CDR3 has 14 residues. The trim removed 4 bases at V and 6 bases at J, leaving 9 bases unmatched. Germline V lookup: CDR1 MGHRA, CDR2 YSYEKL. CDR3 region: CASSRGGREGEQYF. CDR3 DNA sequence: TGCGCCAGCAGCCGAGGAGGGAGGGAGGGCGAGCAGTACTTC.

The rearrangement joins TRBV27 to TRBJ2-5; 8 bases fit TRBD1. J gave up 5 bases and V 6 bases, and 8 bases lay outside the gene matches. This CDR3 has 14 residues. CDR1 and CDR2 from the germline V gene are MNHEY and SMNVEV (reference sequence). The CDR3 coding sequence is TGTGCCAGCAGCAGGGGGCGCGTGGGGGAGACCCAGTACTTC. Translated: CASSRGRVGETQYF.

Points on this clone: Other DNA sequences in the sample encode the same CDR3. The chain links TRBV7-2 to TRBJ1-3; D gene unclear. The CDR3 contains 16 residues. Trimming cost V 0 bases and J 0 bases, with 9 bases left between them. Germline CDR1 and CDR2: SGHTA and FQGNSA. CDR3 nucleotide sequence: TGTGCCAGCAGCTTAGCGTTGGGAAGCTCTGGAAACACCATATATTTT. Protein: CASSLALGSSGNTIYF.

The chain couples TRBV6-1 to TRBJ2-2, with no clear D. The CDR3 consists of 15 residues. The V and J ends lost 9 bases and 4 bases respectively, with 18 bases between them. Germline-derived CDR1 and CDR2 are MNHNS and SASEGT. CDR3 in DNA: TGTGCCAGTACCCTAGGGTGGCTTCCCACCGGGGAGCTGTTTTTT. This translates into CASTLGWLPTGELFF.

Details on this clone: The germline gene is not matched at one end of the junction; a read error may be the cause. The chain employs TRBV5-4 and TRBJ1-2; perhaps TRBD1 as D (5 bases). Germline lookup yields CDR1 SGHNT and CDR2 YYREEE (reference sequence). The CDR3 is 13 residues long. CDR3 nucleotides: TGTGCCGGCAGAGGGGAGGATGGCTATGGCTACACCTTC. Protein product: CAGRGEDGYGYTF.

This chain joins TRBV6-6 and TRBJ2-3; TRBD2 matches 13 bases. Germline values: CDR1 MNHNY, CDR2 SVGAGI (reference sequence). The V gene end was trimmed by 2 bases and the J gene end by 4 bases; junction bases not matched to a gene: 3. The CDR3 loop spans 16 amino acids. As DNA, the CDR3 is TGTGCCAGCAGTTACAAGGGGACTAGCGGGGCAGATACGCAGTATTTT. This encodes CASSYKGTSGADTQYF.

The chain combines TRBV27 with TRBJ2-2; 9 bases line up with TRBD2. This CDR3 has 15 amino acids. Germline V lookup: CDR1 MNHEY, CDR2 SMNVEV (reference sequence). Unmatched junction bases numbered 6, after V lost 6 bases and J lost 4 bases. This CDR3 reads CASSRSGSGTGELFF. The CDR3 nucleotides are TGTGCCAGCAGCCGTAGCGGGAGTGGCACCGGGGAGCTGTTTTTT.

V usage is TRBV5-1 and J usage is TRBJ2-1; D may be TRBD1 or TRBD2 (6 bases each). The CDR3 contains 14 residues. The V and J ends lost 4 bases and 8 bases respectively, with 16 bases between them. Germline V gene sequence: CDR1 SGHRS, CDR2 YFSETQ. Here the CDR3 DNA reads TGCGCCAGCAGCGGCGGGACAACTGGCTATGAGCAGTTCTTC. Protein product: CASSGGTTGYEQFF.

The V call is TRBV7-2, the J call TRBJ1-2; maybe TRBD1 (5 bases). V was trimmed by 3 bases and J by 7 bases, leaving 15 bases between them. The CDR3 is made up of 14 amino acids. Germline loops: CDR1 SGHTA, CDR2 FQGNSA. The CDR3 DNA follows: TGTGCCAGCAGCTTCCCGAGGAGGGGAGGTGGCTACACCTTC. The encoded protein is CASSFPRRGGGYTF.

The chain employs TRBV5-6 and TRBJ1-1; 8 positions match TRBD1. This CDR3 contains 15 residues. The V gene end was trimmed by 4 bases and the J gene end by 5 bases; junction bases not matched to a gene: 10. Germline CDR1 reads SGHDT; CDR2 reads YYEEEE. The chain's CDR3 is CASSLTLDRETEAFF. For the CDR3, the DNA is TGTGCCAGCAGCCTCACTTTGGACAGGGAGACTGAAGCTTTCTTT.

This sequence joins TRBV6-6 and TRBJ2-1, with TRBD2 matching 12 bases. This CDR3 contains 16 residues. Germline CDR1 is MNHNY and CDR2 is SVGAGI (reference sequence). Unmatched junction bases numbered 4, after V lost 5 bases and J lost 2 bases. CDR3: CASSPGLAGPYNEQFF. In nucleotides, the CDR3 is TGTGCCAGCAGTCCCGGACTAGCGGGACCCTACAATGAGCAGTTCTTC.

This sequence joins TRBV27 and TRBJ1-2, with unresolved D. CDR3 length: 15 residues. The germline CDR1 and CDR2 sequences are MNHEY and SMNVEV (reference sequence). Deletions cut 6 bases from V and 6 bases from J, with 20 bases between. Here the CDR3 reads CASRHNSGGYDGYTF. CDR3 sequence (DNA): TGTGCCAGCAGACACAACAGTGGCGGGTACGATGGCTACACCTTC.

The J gene is TRBJ2-3, the V gene TRBV28, with D possibly TRBD1 on 6 matching bases. V lost 8 bases and J 1 base, leaving 13 bases between the germline ends. CDR1 MDHEN and CDR2 SYDVKM come from the germline V gene. This CDR3 is 14 amino acids long. This CDR3 reads CASGYRARTDTQYF. The CDR3 DNA follows: TGTGCCAGCGGTTACAGGGCTCGCACAGATACGCAGTATTTT.

With regard to this clone: Different DNA sequences within this sample yield the same CDR3. The chain links TRBV19 to TRBJ2-2; D unresolved. The CDR3 is 11 residues long. V was trimmed by 4 bases and J by 5 bases, leaving 2 bases between them. Germline V gives CDR1 LNHDA, CDR2 SQIVND (reference sequence). CDR3 amino acids: CASSTTGELFF. The CDR3, as DNA: TGTGCCAGTAGTACAACCGGGGAGCTGTTTTTT.

The chain links TRBV18 to TRBJ2-3; possibly TRBD2 for D (6 bases). The CDR3 totals 15 residues. Germline V gene data show CDR1 as KGHSH and CDR2 as LQKENI. Between the trimmed V and J ends, which lost 1 base and 4 bases, there was a span of 12 bases. The CDR3 sequence: CASSPRSGAPDTQYF. CDR3 sequence (DNA): TGTGCCAGCTCACCACGATCGGGAGCCCCAGATACGCAGTATTTT.

V usage is TRBV20-1 and J usage is TRBJ2-1, with D hard to call. V shed 0 bases and J shed 9 bases, with 6 bases lying between them. Looked up from germline, CDR1 is DFQATT and CDR2 is SNEGSKA (reference sequence). The CDR3 extends over 11 amino acids. CDR3 residues: CSARDLSEQFF. DNA for the CDR3: TGCAGTGCTAGAGATCTAAGTGAGCAGTTCTTC.

The chain carries TRBV27 and TRBJ2-7; D gene unclear. The V end lost 5 bases, the J end lost 9 bases, and 20 bases lay between the germline ends. CDR3 length equals 14 residues. From germline, CDR1 is MNHEY and CDR2 SMNVEV (reference sequence). CDR3 DNA: TGTGCCAGCAGTATAGCCGAAACACGTCTAAGGCAGTACTTC. This encodes CASSIAETRLRQYF.